Listed below are T cell receptor beta chains from one sample, sequenced in a study of CD8+CD57+ T cells in acquired aplastic anemia. TCRdb re-called the reads with MiXCR, one entry per CDR3 protein. The top ten clones hold 25% to 35% of a sample with about 160,000 distinct CDR3 sequences, 45% to 55% of them seen once. Specimen: sorted CD4+, CD8+, or CD8+CD57+ T cells (not recorded which) from PBMCs. The receptors derive from a human donor with aplastic anemia. Both conserved end residues are part of each CDR3. D genes are given only for firm matches. Rows may omit the clone size; those that give it use once, few, many or a size class.

j_call v_call clone_size d_call cdr3_aa cdr3_nt
TRBJ2-7 TRBV6-2/TRBV6-3 many NA CASSLSEYEQYF TGTGCCAGCAGTCTGAGCGAATACGAGCAGTACTTC
TRBJ2-3 TRBV7-9 NA TRBD2 CASSPGTSGGASDTQYF TGTGCCAGCAGCCCAGGGACTAGCGGGGGGGCATCAGATACGCAGTATTTT
TRBJ1-1 TRBV10-3 few TRBD1 CAGSRDRGRTEAFF TGTGCCGGCAGTAGGGACAGGGGCAGGACTGAAGCTTTCTTT
TRBJ2-7 TRBV20-1 NA TRBD1 CSARDRVIYEQYF TGCAGTGCTAGGGACAGGGTTATCTACGAGCAGTACTTC
TRBJ2-1 TRBV24-1 NA NA CATSDFTGSQFF TGTGCCACCAGTGATTTTACGGGGTCGCAGTTCTTC
TRBJ1-2 TRBV27 NA NA CASSDVQGTGYGYTF TGTGCCAGCAGCGACGTGCAGGGGACCGGCTATGGCTACACCTTC
TRBJ2-3 TRBV7-9 NA NA CATWGRGTDTQYF TGTGCCACCTGGGGGCGCGGCACAGATACGCAGTATTTT
TRBJ1-1 TRBV2 NA NA CASSVGGTNTEAFF TGTGCCAGCAGTGTCGGAGGGACGAACACTGAAGCTTTCTTT
TRBJ2-7 TRBV7-6 few NA CASSPNGGYEQYF TGTGCCAGCAGCCCCAACGGGGGCTACGAGCAGTACTTC
TRBJ2-7 TRBV12-3/TRBV12-4 NA TRBD1 CASSLRQGINEQYF TGTGCCAGCAGTCTCAGACAGGGGATAAACGAGCAGTACTTC
TRBJ2-3 TRBV4-3 many NA CASSQLQRGTDTQYF TGCGCCAGCAGCCAATTGCAGCGAGGGACAGATACGCAGTATTTT
TRBJ2-3 TRBV19 many NA CASSVDGEDTDTQYF TGTGCCAGTAGTGTAGATGGGGAGGACACAGATACGCAGTATTTT
TRBJ2-1 TRBV10-3 NA NA CAISEAEGEQFF TGTGCCATCAGTGAGGCAGAGGGTGAGCAGTTCTTC
TRBJ1-5 TRBV9 NA NA CASSAGRNGNQPQHF TGTGCCAGCAGCGCCGGCCGCAATGGCAATCAGCCCCAGCATTTT
TRBJ1-1 TRBV13 many NA CASSTGQLMNTEAFF TGTGCCAGCAGCACAGGACAGCTCATGAACACTGAAGCTTTCTTT
TRBJ2-2 TRBV14 NA NA CASSWTRGGELFF TGTGCCAGCAGCTGGACCCGGGGCGGGGAGCTGTTTTTT
TRBJ2-7 TRBV15 NA NA CATSRSGDFYEQYF TGTGCCACCAGCAGATCCGGGGACTTCTACGAGCAGTACTTC
TRBJ2-5 TRBV7-2 many NA CASSLAPWEEETQYF TGTGCCAGCAGCTTAGCCCCTTGGGAAGAGGAGACCCAGTACTTC
TRBJ1-2 TRBV3-1 NA NA CASSQEGPGGEGGYTF TGTGCCAGCAGCCAGGAGGGTCCCGGCGGGGAGGGTGGCTACACCTTC
TRBJ1-6 TRBV20-1 many NA CSARDPENSPLHF TGCAGTGCTAGAGACCCGGAGAATTCACCCCTCCACTTT
TRBJ2-2 TRBV30 NA NA CALEEAVNTGELFF TGTGCCTTAGAGGAGGCGGTGAACACCGGGGAGCTGTTTTTT
TRBJ1-6 TRBV7-3 NA TRBD1 CASRFPGQAANSPLHF TGTGCCAGCAGGTTCCCGGGACAGGCCGCAAATTCACCCCTCCACTTT
TRBJ1-1 TRBV6-5 many NA CASIPGHVNTEAFF TGTGCCAGCATCCCGGGGCATGTGAACACTGAAGCTTTCTTT
TRBJ2-7 TRBV7-9 many NA CASSLAFYEQYF TGTGCCAGCAGCCTCGCTTTCTACGAGCAGTACTTC
TRBJ1-6 TRBV2 NA NA CASSVRGDNSPLHF TGTGCCAGCAGTGTTCGGGGTGATAATTCACCCCTCCACTTT
TRBJ2-1 TRBV19 NA TRBD2 CASSKPNYAGAYNEQFF TGTGCCAGTAGTAAACCGAACTATGCGGGAGCGTACAATGAGCAGTTCTTC
TRBJ1-3 TRBV14 NA NA CASSQEVSLTRFSGNTIYF TGTGCCAGCAGCCAAGAGGTCAGCCTTACCCGTTTCTCTGGAAACACCATATATTTT
TRBJ2-7 TRBV6-5 many NA CASSYSRTGNSYEQYF TGTGCCAGCAGTTACTCTAGGACGGGAAACTCCTACGAGCAGTACTTC
TRBJ2-7 TRBV9 many NA CASSVGQASSYEQYF TGTGCCAGCAGCGTAGGACAGGCAAGCTCCTACGAGCAGTACTTC
TRBJ2-5 TRBV20-1 NA NA CSAKAAETQYF TGCAGTGCTAAGGCTGCAGAGACCCAGTACTTC
TRBJ2-7 TRBV5-1 NA NA CASSLSRTLASYEQYF TGCGCCAGCAGCTTGTCGAGGACTCTTGCCTCCTACGAGCAGTACTTC
TRBJ1-6 TRBV19 once TRBD1 CASGKTGKMSPLHF TGTGCCAGTGGAAAGACAGGGAAGATGTCACCCCTCCACTTT
TRBJ2-2 TRBV29-1 many NA CSVARGVNTGELFF TGCAGCGTTGCCAGGGGAGTTAACACCGGGGAGCTGTTTTTT
TRBJ1-5 TRBV9 NA NA CASSAEQGSQPQHF TGTGCCAGCAGCGCAGAACAGGGTAGCCAGCCCCAGCATTTT
TRBJ1-4 TRBV30 few NA CAWSAGGKRDEKLFF TGTGCCTGGAGTGCTGGGGGTAAAAGGGATGAAAAACTGTTTTTT
TRBJ2-7 TRBV29-1 NA NA CSVEEVQSGSYEQYF TGCAGCGTTGAAGAAGTACAGTCGGGCTCCTACGAGCAGTACTTC
TRBJ1-1 TRBV19 NA NA CASSFRHDMNTEAFF TGTGCCAGTAGTTTCCGACACGACATGAACACTGAAGCTTTCTTT
TRBJ2-3 TRBV10-3 few NA CAISAVIGATRDTQYF TGTGCCATCAGTGCGGTGATCGGCGCTACGAGGGATACGCAGTATTTT
TRBJ1-6 TRBV9 once NA CASSPGGRGSPLHF TGTGCCAGCAGCCCGGGGGGCAGGGGTTCACCCCTCCACTTT
TRBJ2-3 TRBV10-3 few TRBD2 CAISAGLAGDTQYF TGTGCCATCAGTGCGGGACTAGCGGGAGATACGCAGTATTTT
TRBJ1-1 TRBV7-9 few NA CASSRALNTEAFF TGTGCCAGCAGCCGTGCCCTGAACACTGAAGCTTTCTTT
TRBJ2-7 TRBV7-3 NA NA CANSPGSYEQYF TGTGCCAACTCTCCGGGGTCCTACGAGCAGTACTTC
TRBJ1-6 TRBV19 NA NA CASSILQDTNSPLHF TGTGCCAGTAGTATATTGCAGGATACGAATTCACCCCTCCACTTT
TRBJ1-2 TRBV6-5 once NA CASSYSGHWGHPHGYTF TGTGCCAGCAGTTACTCAGGTCATTGGGGACACCCGCATGGCTACACCTTC
TRBJ2-1 TRBV6-5 many NA CASSYGASSYNEQFF TGTGCCAGCAGTTACGGGGCTAGTTCCTACAATGAGCAGTTCTTC
TRBJ2-1 TRBV9 many NA CASSDGLNEQFF TGTGCCAGCTCGGACGGACTCAATGAGCAGTTCTTC
TRBJ1-1 TRBV20-1 NA NA CSALLGSMNTEAFF TGCAGTGCTTTACTGGGGTCTATGAACACTGAAGCTTTCTTT
TRBJ2-7 TRBV2 many NA CASSYREVGEQYF TGTGCCAGCAGCTACAGGGAGGTGGGGGAGCAGTACTTC
TRBJ1-1 TRBV7-9 NA NA CASSFGLSYEAFF TGTGCCAGCAGCTTCGGCCTTTCTTACGAAGCTTTCTTT
TRBJ1-1 TRBV25-1 NA NA CASTEGTERGYEAFF TGTGCCAGCACTGAAGGCACAGAACGAGGATATGAAGCTTTCTTT
TRBJ2-5 TRBV28 NA TRBD1 CASSLAGTGTGETQHF TGTGCCAGCAGTCTCGCCGGGACAGGGACGGGGGAGACCCAGCACTTC
TRBJ1-1 TRBV9 many TRBD1 CASSSTPGQGTEAFF TGTGCCAGCAGCTCGACACCGGGACAGGGAACTGAAGCTTTCTTT
TRBJ2-7 TRBV2 few NA CASSSGPQYEQYF TGTGCCAGCAGTTCAGGGCCACAATACGAGCAGTACTTC
TRBJ1-5 TRBV19 NA NA CASSMWSNQPQHF TGTGCCAGTAGTATGTGGAGCAATCAACCCCAGCATTTT
TRBJ2-3 TRBV20-1 NA NA CSASLTVSGGWTDTQYF TGCAGTGCTAGCCTAACCGTGTCCGGGGGTTGGACAGATACGCAGTATTTT
TRBJ2-7 TRBV6-5 many TRBD1 CASSYGQGSREQYF TGTGCCAGCAGTTACGGACAGGGGAGTCGGGAGCAGTACTTC